Following are 14 T cell receptor beta chains from one sample sequenced in a study of T cell repertoires in cytomegalovirus infection. TCRdb used MiXCR to reprocess the reads, holding one entry per CDR3 protein. The table lists just over 150,000 distinct CDR3 sequences, less than 25% of them singletons. Sequencing used PBMCs. These TCRs come from a human donor in good health (CMV status not recorded). Some clones in this sample may be carry-over from other donors' samples.

The chain joins TRBV6-2 or TRBV6-3 to TRBJ2-6, with D perhaps matching TRBD2 (5 bases). The CDR3 consists of 17 residues. V gave up 6 bases and J gave up 0 bases, with 15 bases separating them. Germline CDR1 MNHEY, CDR2 SVGEGT. The CDR3, as DNA: TGTGCCAGCAGCCGCCAACTAGGGAGCTCTGGGGCCAACGTCCTGACTTTC. As protein: CASSRQLGSSGANVLTF.

On this clonotype: Since a much larger clone is just one base distant, this may be a read error. J is TRBJ2-7 and V is TRBV7-2; D is perhaps TRBD2 (6 bases). Germline-derived CDR1 and CDR2 are SGHTA and FQGNSA. This CDR3 region has 13 residues. V was shortened by 5 bases and J by 8 bases, with 16 bases between the two germline ends. DNA for the CDR3: TGTGCCAGCAGCCAAGTGGGGGGTGATCAGCAGTACTTC. Its protein is CASSQVGGDQQYF.

This clonotype appeared many times. The chain is built from TRBV12-3 or TRBV12-4 and TRBJ2-6, with a tentative D call TRBD2 (6 bases). This CDR3 has 16 amino acids. V was clipped by 8 bases and J by 1 base, with 15 bases between them. The CDR3 DNA is TGTGCCAGCCGGGGAGGCCTGGGGTCTGGGGCCAACGTCCTGACTTTC. Its translation: CASRGGLGSGANVLTF.

This clonotype was counted many times. The chain combines TRBV5-4 with TRBJ1-2; TRBD1 agrees at 9 bases. This CDR3 region has 15 residues. In germline, CDR1 is SGHNT, CDR2 YYREEE (reference sequence). The junction had 6 bases not matched to a gene; V was cut back by 5 bases and J by 1 base. CDR3 nucleotides: TGTGCCAGCAGATCCGGGACAGGGAGTAACTATGGCTACACCTTC. Its translation is CASRSGTGSNYGYTF.

This chain links TRBV29-1 with TRBJ1-2; D uncertain. The CDR3 is made up of 12 amino acids. Per the germline V gene, CDR1 is SQVTM and CDR2 is ANQGSEA. Trimming cost V 5 bases and J 5 bases, with 12 bases left between them. Here the CDR3 reads CSVLLGRYGYTF. DNA of the CDR3: TGCAGCGTTCTACTGGGGAGGTATGGCTACACCTTC. Complete variable domain (other parts from reference TRBV29-1 and TRBJ1-2): SAVISQKPSRDICQRGTSLTIQCQVDSQVTMMFWYRQQPGQSLTLIATANQGSEATYESGFVIDKFPISRPNLTFSTLTVSNMSPEDSSIYLCSVLLGRYGYTFGSGTRLTVV.

CDR3 bases: TGCAGTGCTCCGAGGGAACAGGGGGCGAGCTATGGCTACACCTTC. Translation gives CSAPREQGASYGYTF. The V and J genes are TRBV20-1 and TRBJ1-2; 9 nucleotides match TRBD1. Germline CDR1 DFQATT, CDR2 SNEGSKA (reference sequence). The CDR3 contains 15 residues. V shed 5 bases, J shed 4 bases, and the junction held 11 bases outside the gene matches.

This clonotype was seen more than once but under ten times. The chain combines TRBV27 with TRBJ2-1; D is ambiguous. The ends were cut back, 0 bases at V and 6 bases at J, with 18 bases in the middle. This CDR3 is built from 17 residues. Germline CDR1 is MNHEY and CDR2 is SMNVEV (reference sequence). This CDR3 is CASSLSSGRMWGNEQFF. Written as DNA, the CDR3 is TGTGCCAGCAGTTTATCCTCAGGACGGATGTGGGGCAATGAGCAGTTCTTC.

This clonotype was picked up one time. The CDR3 DNA reads TGCGCCAGCAGCCAAGGGGACAGCAGTAACTATGGCTACACCTTC. Its protein product is CASSQGDSSNYGYTF. This chain links TRBV4-1 with TRBJ1-2; 7 bases match TRBD1. V lost 1 base and J lost 1; bases outside the gene matches: 3. This CDR3 contains 15 residues. Germline values: CDR1 MGHRA, CDR2 YSYEKL.

The chain joins TRBV12-5 to TRBJ2-1; TRBD2 might be the D (6 bases). There are 17 residues in the CDR3. V gave up 4 bases and J gave up 0 bases, with 16 bases separating them. The germline CDR1 and CDR2 sequences are LGHNT and FRNRAP. For the CDR3, the DNA is TGTGCTAGTGGTTCCCGGGGACTTCCCAGCTCCTACAATGAGCAGTTCTTC. It yields the protein CASGSRGLPSSYNEQFF.

Points on this clonotype: At one end, the junction sequence differs from germline, possibly due to a read error. The V gene is TRBV7-7, the J gene TRBJ2-3; TRBD2 might be the D (6 bases). CDR1 is SSHAT and CDR2 is FNYEAQ in the germline V gene (reference sequence). CDR3 length: 15 residues. The CDR3 DNA reads as TGTGCTAGCAGCTTCACTAGCTCTAGCACAGATACGCAGTATTTT. Its protein is CASSFTSSSTDTQYF. The variable domain in full, completed from reference TRBV7-7 and TRBJ2-3, reads GAGVSQSPRYKVTKRGQDVTLRCDPISSHATLYWYQQALGQGPEFLTYFNYEAQPDKSGLPSDRFSAERPEGSISTLTIQRTEQRDSAMYRCASSFTSSSTDTQYFGPGTRLTVL.

This clonotype was counted ten times or more. The CDR3 DNA sequence: TGTGCCAGCAGCGCCACTAGTTCTCGGGCAGATACGCAGTATTTT. This codes for CASSATSSRADTQYF. The chain links TRBV7-6 to TRBJ2-3; weak D call: TRBD2 (5 bases). Germline CDR1 is SGHVS and CDR2 is FNYEAQ. The CDR3 is 15 amino acids. The ends were cut back, 5 bases at V and 4 bases at J, with 16 bases in the middle.

CDR3 sequence (DNA): TGTGCCAGCAGTTTAGGGGACAGGGTGGACAATGAGCAGTTCTTC. Protein sequence: CASSLGDRVDNEQFF. V usage is TRBV7-3 and J usage is TRBJ2-1, with 9 nucleotides matching TRBD1. CDR3 length equals 15 residues. Germline V gene data show CDR1 as SGHTA and CDR2 as FQGTGA. V was pared by 6 bases and J by 5 bases, with 8 bases of the junction left unmatched.

The genes are TRBV28 and TRBJ2-7; 9 nucleotides align to TRBD1. CDR1 MDHEN and CDR2 SYDVKM come from the germline V gene. V dropped 2 bases and J dropped 3; count of bases not matched to a gene: 5. The CDR3 loop spans 15 amino acids. CDR3 coding DNA: TGTGCCAGCAGTTTAGCGGGACAGGGCTTCTACGAGCAGTACTTC. Translating it yields CASSLAGQGFYEQYF. Variable domain in full (rest from reference TRBV28 and TRBJ2-7): DVKVTQSSRYLVKRTGEKVFLECVQDMDHENMFWYRQDPGLGLRLIYFSYDVKMKEKGDIPEGYSVSREKKERFSLILESASTNQTSMYLCASSLAGQGFYEQYFGPGTRLTVT.

V is TRBV15 and J is TRBJ1-4; no clear D. Germline-derived CDR1 and CDR2 are LNHNV and YYDKDF (reference sequence). V lost 2 bases and J lost 8, with 6 bases in between. This CDR3 region has 12 residues. For the CDR3, the DNA is TGTGCCACCAGCAGACCATTGGAAAAACTGTTTTTT. As protein: CATSRPLEKLFF.